What follows are 31 T cell receptor beta chains derived from one specimen sequenced in a study of shared clonotypes between healthy human individuals. Naive CD8 cells were CD45RO-negative, positively selected for CCR7, excluding terminally differentiated effector memory CD45RA+ cells. Sequencing was performed with immunoSEQ multiplex PCR; in TCRdb, only in-frame clones are kept and a portion is missing. The sample has approximately 810,000 clones; 92% are singletons. Sample: naive CD8+ T cells sorted from blood. All receptors come from a man aged 30 to 39 in good health.

This chain links TRBV9 with TRBJ2-1; no reliable D call. V was shortened by 7 bases and J by 1 base, with 6 bases between the two germline ends. The CDR3 has 12 amino acids. CDR1 SGDLS and CDR2 YYNGEE come from the germline V gene. This CDR3 reads CASSASYNEQFF. For the CDR3, the DNA is TGTGCCAGCTCGGCGTCCTACAATGAGCAGTTCTTC.

The chain combines TRBV9 with TRBJ2-1; 9 positions match TRBD2. Trimming at V came to 3 bases and at J to 8 bases, leaving 12 bases not matched to a gene. The CDR3 is 16 amino acids. The germline V gene encodes CDR1 SGDLS and CDR2 YYNGEE. CDR3 nucleotides: TGTGCCAGCAGCGAGAGGGGGACTAGCTCTCTGGATGAGCAGTTCTTC. Translation: CASSERGTSSLDEQFF. Variable domain in full (rest from reference TRBV9 and TRBJ2-1): DSGVTQTPKHLITATGQRVTLRCSPRSGDLSVYWYQQSLDQGLQFLIQYYNGEERAKGNILERFSAQQFPDLHSELNLSSLELGDSALYFCASSERGTSSLDEQFFGPGTRLTVL.

Points on this clone: Different DNA sequences within this sample yield the same CDR3. The rearrangement joins TRBV5-1 to TRBJ2-7, with 10 bases identical to TRBD1. With V trimmed by 0 bases and J by 4 bases, 1 base remained unmatched. Per germline, CDR1 SGHRS and CDR2 YFSETQ. The CDR3 runs 14 residues. CDR3 nucleotides: TGCGCCAGCAGCTTGGGGGGACAGGGGTACGAGCAGTACTTC. Protein product: CASSLGGQGYEQYF.

The chain combines TRBV25-1 with TRBJ2-3, with D perhaps matching TRBD2 (6 bases). The CDR3 extends over 16 amino acids. Trimming cost V 4 bases and J 8 bases, with 22 bases left between them. Germline CDR1 reads MGHDK; CDR2 reads SYGVNS. DNA of the CDR3: TGTGCCAGCAGTGGGCGGATCAGAGGAGGGTATGTTACGCAGTATTTT. This gives the protein CASSGRIRGGYVTQYF. The whole variable domain, remainder taken from reference TRBV25-1 and TRBJ2-3, is EADIYQTPRYLVIGTGKKITLECSQTMGHDKMYWYQQDPGMELHLIHYSYGVNSTEKGDLSSESTVSRIRTEHFPLTLESARPSHTSQYLCASSGRIRGGYVTQYFGPGTRLTVL.

The CDR3 DNA reads TGTGCCAGTAGCCTGGCACCCAGGACTAACACCGGGGAGCTGTTTTTT. Encoded protein: CASSLAPRTNTGELFF. The J gene is TRBJ2-2, the V gene TRBV19; TRBD2 is a possible D gene (5 bases). CDR1 and CDR2 (germline): LNHDA, SQIVND (reference sequence). The CDR3 is 16 amino acids. V gave up 6 bases and J gave up 2 bases, with 16 bases separating them.

The genes are TRBV28 and TRBJ2-5; D tentatively fits TRBD1 or TRBD2 (6 bases each). The CDR3 runs to 15 residues. Between the trimmed V and J ends, which lost 2 bases and 5 bases, there was a span of 15 bases. Germline assignment: CDR1 MDHEN and CDR2 SYDVKM. The CDR3 bases are TGTGCCAGCAGTTTAACGGAGGGGCAGGGGGAGACCCAGTACTTC. Translated, it gives CASSLTEGQGETQYF.

The chain couples TRBV6-5 to TRBJ2-2, with D maybe TRBD1 (6 bases). V was clipped by 6 bases and J by 4 bases, with 12 bases between them. The CDR3 is made up of 14 amino acids. Germline V gives CDR1 MNHEY, CDR2 SVGAGI. The chain's CDR3 is CASSQTGPTGELFF. The CDR3 coding sequence is TGTGCCAGCAGCCAAACAGGGCCCACCGGGGAGCTGTTTTTT.

The chain links TRBV7-9 to TRBJ2-1; the D gene is possibly TRBD1 (5 bases). Germline V gene lookup returns CDR1 SEHNR and CDR2 FQNEAQ (reference sequence). Trimming shortened V by 7 bases and J by 5 bases, and 15 bases separated the two germline ends. The CDR3 has 14 residues. In nucleotides, the CDR3 is TGTGCCAGCAACGAACAGGAGAAAGACAATGAGCAGTTCTTC. Protein sequence: CASNEQEKDNEQFF.

This chain uses TRBV9 with TRBJ2-3, with TRBD2 as a possible D gene (6 bases). The CDR3 loop spans 14 amino acids. The germline gives CDR1 SGDLS, CDR2 YYNGEE. Trimming left V 4 bases short and J 5 bases short, with 14 bases between. CDR3 bases: TGTGCCAGCAGCCCCCGGAGGGTGCAAGATACGCAGTATTTT. Protein sequence: CASSPRRVQDTQYF. Filled out from reference TRBV9 and TRBJ2-3, the complete variable domain reads DSGVTQTPKHLITATGQRVTLRCSPRSGDLSVYWYQQSLDQGLQFLIQYYNGEERAKGNILERFSAQQFPDLHSELNLSSLELGDSALYFCASSPRRVQDTQYFGPGTRLTVL.

In its sample, this clone was seen once. This chain uses TRBV10-2 with TRBJ1-2; D is unresolved. This CDR3 comprises 12 residues. Germline CDR1 WSHSY, CDR2 SAAADI. Trimming removed 3 bases at V and 8 bases at J, with 10 bases between. The CDR3 is CASSEMYLGYTF. CDR3 in DNA: TGCGCCAGCAGTGAAATGTATTTGGGCTACACCTTC.

This clone is a singleton in its sample. The chain carries TRBV10-3 and TRBJ1-3; TRBD1 aligns across 11 bases. The CDR3 length is 18 residues. V shed 2 bases, J shed 1 base, and the junction held 7 bases outside the gene matches. Germline CDR1 reads ENHRY; CDR2 reads SYGVKD. The CDR3, as DNA: TGTGCCATCAGTGAGCCTAGGACAGGGGGCGCTTCTGGAAACACCATATATTTT. This translates into CAISEPRTGGASGNTIYF.

CDR3 DNA sequence: TGTGCCAGCAGGTCCGGGACTAGCTTCCCCTACGAGCAGTACTTC. Translated, it gives CASRSGTSFPYEQYF. The chain links TRBV11-2 to TRBJ2-7, with 9 nucleotides matching TRBD2. J was trimmed by 2 bases and V by 6 bases; bases with no gene match: 8. The germline V gene has CDR1 SGHAT and CDR2 FQNNGV. The CDR3 has 15 residues.

This clone was counted ten times or more. The gene calls are TRBV9 and TRBJ2-1; TRBD2 matches 9 bases. The CDR3 extends over 15 amino acids. Germline-derived CDR1 and CDR2 are SGDLS and YYNGEE. J gave up 6 bases and V 0 bases, and 4 bases lay outside the gene matches. For the CDR3, the DNA is TGTGCCAGCAGCGTAGATAGCGGGAGTCTCAATGAGCAGTTCTTC. This gives the protein CASSVDSGSLNEQFF.

CDR3 sequence: CASSSTGGTYNEQFF. Here the CDR3 DNA reads TGTGCCAGCAGCTCCACAGGGGGGACCTACAATGAGCAGTTCTTC. This rearrangement joins TRBV13 to TRBJ2-1, with 8 bases aligning to TRBD1. CDR1 is PRHDT, CDR2 FYEKMQ, per germline (reference sequence). V gave up 4 bases and J gave up 2 bases; unmatched junction bases: 4. This CDR3 has 15 residues.

This sequence joins TRBV5-1 and TRBJ2-1; 7 bases agree with TRBD2. The J segment lost 7 bases and the V segment lost 0 bases, leaving 13 bases of the junction unmatched. The germline V gene has CDR1 SGHRS and CDR2 YFSETQ. This CDR3 spans 17 amino acids. CDR3 loop: CASSLVTGGTGRNEQFF. DNA of the CDR3: TGCGCCAGCAGCTTGGTTACGGGGGGAACCGGGAGGAATGAGCAGTTCTTC.

This clone was observed once. V gene TRBV4-3 combines with J gene TRBJ2-2; weak D call: TRBD2 (5 bases). The CDR3 consists of 18 residues. V gave up 0 bases and J gave up 6 bases, with 20 bases separating them. Germline V gene data show CDR1 as LGHNA and CDR2 as YSLEER. The CDR3 coding sequence is TGCGCCAGCAGCCAAGATATAATAGAGGGAACGGGTTCCGGGGAGCTGTTTTTT. This sequence encodes CASSQDIIEGTGSGELFF.

This clone was counted once. V usage is TRBV27 and J usage is TRBJ2-1, with D perhaps matching TRBD1 or TRBD2 (5 bases each). The germline gives CDR1 MNHEY, CDR2 SMNVEV (reference sequence). Trimming took 1 base from V and 2 from J, leaving 15 bases between them. This CDR3 has 17 residues. The DNA of the CDR3 is TGTGCCAGCAGTTTATGGGCCCCCAGGGAGCCCTACAATGAGCAGTTCTTC. Protein product: CASSLWAPREPYNEQFF.

V usage is TRBV28 and J usage is TRBJ2-7; weak D call: TRBD2 (6 bases). V was cut by 4 bases and J by 3 bases, with 10 bases left in between. CDR3 length: 13 amino acids. Germline lookup yields CDR1 MDHEN and CDR2 SYDVKM. The DNA of the CDR3 is TGTGCCAGCAGTTGGAGGGTAAGCTACGAGCAGTACTTC. Its protein product is CASSWRVSYEQYF.

In the case of this clone: Additional DNA sequences in this sample encode the identical CDR3. This chain links TRBV9 with TRBJ2-2; D ambiguous. This CDR3 is built from 12 residues. Looked up from germline, CDR1 is SGDLS and CDR2 is YYNGEE. Trimming pared 1 base from V and 2 bases from J, leaving 0 bases between. The CDR3 reads CASSVNTGELFF. In DNA form, the CDR3 reads TGTGCCAGCAGCGTAAACACCGGGGAGCTGTTTTTT.

This clone was seen a single time. The chain is built from TRBV5-1 and TRBJ2-3; TRBD2 aligns across 14 bases. In germline, CDR1 is SGHRS, CDR2 YFSETQ. The CDR3 runs 22 residues. V gave up 1 base and J gave up 0 bases; unmatched junction bases: 16. The CDR3 sequence: CASSLHSGLAGDDSISTDTQYF. The CDR3 DNA is TGCGCCAGCAGCTTGCACTCGGGACTAGCGGGAGACGACTCAATTAGCACAGATACGCAGTATTTT.

This clone was detected only a few times. In DNA, the CDR3 is TGTGCCCAAAGACTAGCGGAAAGCCAAGAGACCCAGTACTTC. Protein product: CAQRLAESQETQYF. V gene TRBV30 combines with J gene TRBJ2-5; 9 bases agree with TRBD2. Looked up from germline, CDR1 is GTSNPN and CDR2 is SVGIG (reference sequence). The junction had 8 bases not matched to a gene; V was cut back by 8 bases and J by 1 base. This CDR3 contains 14 residues.

Regarding this clone: Additional DNA sequences in this sample encode the identical CDR3. This chain links TRBV9 with TRBJ2-3; 8 nucleotides agree with TRBD2. This CDR3 comprises 15 residues. Germline trimming cut 0 bases from V and 3 bases from J; bases unmatched to any gene: 3. CDR1 is SGDLS, CDR2 YYNGEE, per germline. CDR3 region: CASSVAGGRTDTQYF. CDR3 nucleotide sequence: TGTGCCAGCAGCGTAGCGGGGGGGCGGACAGATACGCAGTATTTT.

The chain couples TRBV6-5 to TRBJ1-1; 10 positions agree with TRBD1. Losses at the gene ends were 6 bases for V and 11 bases for J; bases not matched to a gene: 9. Looked up from germline, CDR1 is MNHEY and CDR2 is SVGAGI. The CDR3 has 13 amino acids. DNA of the CDR3: TGTGCCAGCAGCCTCGGACAGGGGGTGGGCGCTTTCTTT. Amino acids: CASSLGQGVGAFF.

This clone was recorded once. The J gene is TRBJ2-6, the V gene TRBV7-6; tentatively, D is TRBD1 or TRBD2 (5 bases each). CDR1 is SGHVS and CDR2 is FNYEAQ in the germline V gene. Trimming took off 4 bases at V and 0 bases at J, with 7 bases between the two ends. The CDR3 has 15 amino acids. The chain's CDR3 is CASSWDLSGANVLTF. The DNA for the CDR3 is TGTGCCAGCAGCTGGGACCTCTCTGGGGCCAACGTCCTGACTTTC.

This rearrangement joins TRBV6-6 to TRBJ2-7; D gene uncertain. This CDR3 region has 12 residues. The ends were cut back, 2 bases at V and 7 bases at J, with 9 bases in the middle. The V gene's germline CDR1 is MNHNY and CDR2 SVGAGI (reference sequence). The CDR3 spells CASSYGSEEQYF. The CDR3 region has the DNA TGTGCCAGCAGTTACGGCTCCGAGGAGCAGTACTTC.

The J gene is TRBJ2-3, the V gene TRBV7-9, with 9 bases aligning to TRBD2. V shed 1 base and J 5 bases; nucleotides not matched to a gene: 10. The CDR3 runs 17 residues. Germline CDR1 is SEHNR and CDR2 is FQNEAQ (reference sequence). CDR3 in amino acids: CASSLGGRGRAEDTQYF. CDR3 DNA sequence: TGTGCCAGCAGCTTAGGCGGGCGCGGGAGGGCGGAAGATACGCAGTATTTT. The full variable domain, in which reference TRBV7-9 and TRBJ2-3 provide the parts outside the CDR3, is DTGVSQNPRHKITKRGQNVTFRCDPISEHNRLYWYRQTLGQGPEFLTYFQNEAQLEKSRLLSDRFSAERPKGSFSTLEIQRTEQGDSAMYLCASSLGGRGRAEDTQYFGPGTRLTVL.

The CDR3 is CASSQDGGSYNEQFF. For the CDR3, the DNA is TGCGCCAGCAGCCAAGATGGGGGGTCCTACAATGAGCAGTTCTTC. The chain is built from TRBV4-1 and TRBJ2-1; possibly TRBD2 for D (6 bases). Germline values: CDR1 MGHRA, CDR2 YSYEKL. The CDR3 covers 15 residues. Trimming removed 0 bases from V and 1 base from J, with 7 bases in between.

For this clone: The same CDR3 arises from other DNA sequences in this sample as well. This chain uses TRBV19 with TRBJ2-3; no firm D call. The CDR3 loop spans 13 amino acids. Germline lookup yields CDR1 LNHDA and CDR2 SQIVND (reference sequence). Deletions cut 5 bases from V and 0 bases from J, with 6 bases between. The CDR3 nucleotides are TGTGCCAGTAGTCGGGCGAGCACAGATACGCAGTATTTT. As protein: CASSRASTDTQYF.

The V call is TRBV9, the J call TRBJ2-2; 7 bases map to TRBD1. Germline CDR1 is SGDLS and CDR2 is YYNGEE. The CDR3 has 15 residues. The junction had 2 bases not matched to a gene; V was cut back by 0 bases and J by 3 bases. In DNA form, the CDR3 reads TGTGCCAGCAGCGTAGACAGGGGAGACACCGGGGAGCTGTTTTTT. This sequence encodes CASSVDRGDTGELFF.

The V call is TRBV2, the J call TRBJ2-3; maybe TRBD2 (6 bases). The V end was cut by 10 bases, the J end by 6 bases, with 20 bases between. The CDR3 length is 14 residues. CDR1 and CDR2 (germline): SNHLY, FYNNEI. The DNA of the CDR3 is TGTGCCACTGACCGGGACTTAGAGGGGGATACGCAGTATTTT. As protein: CATDRDLEGDTQYF.

The rearrangement joins TRBV28 to TRBJ2-2; D is perhaps TRBD2 (5 bases). The CDR3 sequence is 14 residues long. Trimming left V 3 bases short and J 0 bases short, with 5 bases between. The germline CDR1 and CDR2 sequences are MDHEN and SYDVKM. Written as DNA, the CDR3 is TGTGCCAGCAGTTTTAGCGCGAACACCGGGGAGCTGTTTTTT. This translates into CASSFSANTGELFF.